The 20 T cell receptor beta chains below come from one sample, sequenced in a study of metastatic and nonmetastatic thyroid tumors. With MiXCR, TCRdb called clones anew from the PCR reads. The sample includes over 20,000 clones, 24% of them seen just once. No patient received treatment before thyroid surgery. Sequencing input: tumor tissue. These receptors all come from a male donor with papillary thyroid cancer or a benign thyroid nodule (not recorded which). Some clones in this sample may be carry-over from other donors' samples.

About this clone itself: A clone one base away is much larger, so this may be a read error. Other DNA sequences of this sample code for an identical CDR3. The CDR3 protein is CASSYLQGGGGEQFF. Written as DNA, the CDR3 is TGTGCCAGCAGTTACCTCCAGGGAGGGGGAGGTGAGCAGTTCTTC. The rearrangement joins TRBV28 to TRBJ2-1, with D tentatively TRBD2 (7 bases). This CDR3 is built from 15 residues. With 4 bases removed from V and 9 bases from J, the gap between germline ends came to 19 bases. CDR1 is MDHEN and CDR2 is SYDVKM in the germline V gene.

V usage is TRBV10-2 and J usage is TRBJ1-6; tentatively, D is TRBD1 (5 bases). The CDR3 is 16 amino acids. Germline-derived CDR1 and CDR2 are WSHSY and SAAADI. Trimming shortened V by 7 bases and J by 3 bases, and 16 bases separated the two germline ends. CDR3 in amino acids: CASIPTVSHYNSPLHF. In DNA form, the CDR3 reads TGCGCCAGCATCCCGACAGTGAGCCACTATAATTCACCCCTCCACTTT.

This clone was counted ten times or more. This same CDR3 is encoded by further DNA sequences in the sample. The chain combines TRBV28 with TRBJ1-5, with a tentative D call TRBD1 (5 bases). The ends were cut back, 2 bases at V and 5 bases at J, with 10 bases in the middle. Germline CDR1 is MDHEN and CDR2 is SYDVKM. CDR3 size: 14 residues. The CDR3 nucleotides are TGTGCCAGCAGTTTAGGGGGTAGTCATCAGCCCCAGCATTTT. Translated: CASSLGGSHQPQHF.

In its sample, this clone was seen a few times. The chain uses TRBV15 and TRBJ2-7; 7 bases are a match to TRBD1. The V segment lost 3 bases and the J segment 4 bases; nucleotides outside the gene matches: 3. Germline CDR1 reads LNHNV; CDR2 reads YYDKDF (reference sequence). The CDR3 totals 13 residues. The CDR3 sequence: CATSRGQIYEQYF. In DNA, the CDR3 is TGTGCCACCAGCAGGGGACAGATTTACGAGCAGTACTTC.

This clone was seen a few times. The chain combines TRBV12-3 or TRBV12-4 with TRBJ1-1; no definite D call. Trimming cost V 4 bases and J 3 bases, with 15 bases left between them. This CDR3 is 15 amino acids long. CDR3 in amino acids: CASSSQEVVYTEAFF. In DNA, the CDR3 is TGTGCCAGCAGTTCTCAGGAGGTGGTTTACACTGAAGCTTTCTTT.

This clone occurred once. The CDR3 loop reads CASSPGHGNQPQHF. The CDR3 coding sequence is TGCGCCAGCAGCCCAGGACACGGGAATCAGCCCCAGCATTTT. The rearrangement joins TRBV5-1 to TRBJ1-5, with D possibly matching TRBD1 (5 bases). The germline V and J ends were trimmed by 4 bases and 4 bases, with 12 bases remaining between them. The V gene's germline CDR1 is SGHRS and CDR2 YFSETQ. The CDR3 spans 14 residues.

The V and J genes are TRBV20-1 and TRBJ2-1; D is perhaps TRBD1 (7 bases). Germline V gives CDR1 DFQATT, CDR2 SNEGSKA (reference sequence). This CDR3 has 14 residues. Deletions cut 1 base from V and 13 bases from J, with 20 bases between. CDR3 bases: TGCAGTGCTAGAGGTGGGTCAGGGGGGCTTGATCAGTTCTTC. As protein: CSARGGSGGLDQFF.

This clone was detected a few times. Its ends do not fully match the called genes, so a read error is possible. The chain has TRBV27 and TRBJ2-6, with D perhaps TRBD1 or TRBD2 (5 bases each). The germline V gene encodes CDR1 MNHEY and CDR2 SMNVEV (reference sequence). This CDR3 has 16 residues. This CDR3 reads CAISPGRNSGANVLTF. CDR3 DNA sequence: TGTGCCATCTCACCGGGACGGAACTCTGGGGCCAACGTCCTGACTTTT.

This clone is medium-sized. The chain carries TRBV12-3 or TRBV12-4 and TRBJ2-5; D remains unclear. V dropped 1 base and J dropped 7 bases, with 10 bases sitting between them. This CDR3 spans 13 amino acids. The CDR3: CASSLGPPGTQYF. For the CDR3, the DNA is TGTGCCAGCAGTTTAGGGCCCCCTGGGACCCAGTACTTC.

This clone was detected many times. The chain couples TRBV7-9 to TRBJ2-7; TRBD2 matches at 11 bases. CDR1 is SEHNR, CDR2 FQNEAQ, per germline (reference sequence). J lost 4 bases, V lost 4 bases, and 3 bases had no gene match. This CDR3 comprises 14 residues. The CDR3 DNA reads TGTGCCAGCAGCTCACTAGCGGGGGAATACGAGCAGTACTTC. Protein sequence: CASSSLAGEYEQYF.

As regards this clone: Sequence at one end of the junction differs from germline and may be a read error. The chain employs TRBV7-3 and TRBJ2-2, with a tentative D call TRBD1 (5 bases). Germline assignment: CDR1 SGHTA and CDR2 FQGTGA. The CDR3 totals 17 residues. This chain's CDR3 is CASSPYPAGRYTGELFF. CDR3 in DNA: TGTGCCAGCAGCCCCTACCCAGCAGGGCGCTACACCGGAGAGCTGTTTTTT.

This clone was detected ten times or more. The rearrangement uses TRBV2 and TRBJ2-6, with D possibly being TRBD1 (5 bases). The CDR3 has 14 amino acids. Germline V gene lookup returns CDR1 SNHLY and CDR2 FYNNEI. The germline V and J ends were trimmed by 9 bases and 0 bases, with 9 bases remaining between them. CDR3: CARQAISGANVLTF. Here the CDR3 DNA reads TGTGCCAGACAGGCGATCTCTGGGGCCAACGTCCTGACTTTC.

This clone has ten or more counts. This chain connects TRBV7-2 to TRBJ2-1; 8 bases fit TRBD2. The V gene's germline CDR1 is SGHTA and CDR2 FQGNSA. After removal of 5 bases from V and 2 bases from J, the junction contained 5 bases not matched to a gene. The CDR3 is made up of 15 amino acids. The CDR3 loop reads CASSRAGAAYNEQFF. CDR3 DNA sequence: TGTGCCAGCAGCCGAGCGGGAGCGGCCTACAATGAGCAGTTCTTC.

In the case of this clone: This sequence may be a read error, since a much larger clone differs from it by one base. This chain links TRBV4-2 with TRBJ2-2; tentatively, D is TRBD2 (6 bases). Looked up from germline, CDR1 is LGHNA and CDR2 is YNFKEQ. V gave up 4 bases and J gave up 3 bases, with 18 bases separating them. The CDR3 contains 17 residues. The CDR3 DNA follows: TGTGCCAGCAGCCTACTATCGGGAGTAACGGACACCGGGGAGCTGTTTTTT. It codes for CASSLLSGVTDTGELFF.

This clone was counted a few times. It may be a read error: a sequence one base away is much more abundant. This chain links TRBV6-1 with TRBJ2-3; D is ambiguous. The CDR3 totals 12 residues. Germline CDR1 is MNHNS and CDR2 is SASEGT. Deletions cut 2 bases from V and 7 bases from J, with 7 bases between. Written as DNA, the CDR3 is TGTGCCAGCAGTGAAAGTCGGTATACGCAGTATTTT. It specifies CASSESRYTQYF.

With regard to this clone: A read error is possible here, since a much larger clone lies one base away. V gene TRBV3-1 combines with J gene TRBJ2-7, with unresolved D. Germline CDR1 is LGHDT and CDR2 is YNNKEL (reference sequence). The V end was cut by 7 bases, the J end by 3 bases, with 13 bases between. This CDR3 contains 13 residues. The CDR3 DNA reads as TGTGCCAGCATCCCCGGCGGCAGCTACGAGCAGTACTTC. Translated: CASIPGGSYEQYF.

This clone has ten or more counts. The gene calls are TRBV19 and TRBJ2-1; 10 positions agree with TRBD1. Trimming cost V 7 bases and J 5 bases; bases outside gene matches: 5. CDR1 is LNHDA and CDR2 is SQIVND in the germline V gene (reference sequence). This CDR3 is 14 amino acids long. The CDR3 DNA reads as TGTGCCAGTATAAGGGGACAGGGGAACAATGAGCAGTTCTTC. Its translation is CASIRGQGNNEQFF.

The table lists this clone with a few counts. This chain links TRBV6-6 with TRBJ2-7, with TRBD2 as a possible D gene (5 bases). V lost 0 bases, J lost 2 bases, and 8 bases lay in between. Germline CDR1 MNHNY, CDR2 SVGAGI (reference sequence). The CDR3 consists of 14 residues. CDR3 coding DNA: TGTGCCAGCAGTTACTCGGCCGGGACCTACGAGCAGTACTTC. It specifies CASSYSAGTYEQYF.

This clone occurred many times. The chain uses TRBV28 and TRBJ1-2; 7 bases line up with TRBD1. CDR3 length: 13 amino acids. V lost 3 bases to trimming and J lost 7 bases; unmatched junction nucleotides: 5. The V gene's germline CDR1 is MDHEN and CDR2 SYDVKM. For the CDR3, the DNA is TGTGCCAGCAGTTTCTCCACAGGGGCTGGCTACACCTTC. It yields the protein CASSFSTGAGYTF.

This clone was counted ten times or more. V gene TRBV15 combines with J gene TRBJ2-1, with D perhaps matching TRBD1 (5 bases). CDR3 length equals 14 residues. CDR1 and CDR2 (germline): LNHNV, YYDKDF (reference sequence). V shed 1 base and J shed 10 bases, with 14 bases lying between them. CDR3 sequence (DNA): TGTGCCACCAGCAGAGTTCCAGGGTGGAGCGAGCAGTTCTTC. This sequence encodes CATSRVPGWSEQFF.